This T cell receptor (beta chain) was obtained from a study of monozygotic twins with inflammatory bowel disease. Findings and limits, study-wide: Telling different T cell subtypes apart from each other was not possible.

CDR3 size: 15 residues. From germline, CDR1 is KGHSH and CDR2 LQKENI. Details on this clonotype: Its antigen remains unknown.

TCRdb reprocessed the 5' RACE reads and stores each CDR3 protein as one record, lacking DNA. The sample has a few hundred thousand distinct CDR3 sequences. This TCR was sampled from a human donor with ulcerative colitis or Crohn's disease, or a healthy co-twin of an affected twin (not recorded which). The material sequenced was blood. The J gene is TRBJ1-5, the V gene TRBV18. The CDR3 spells CASSTFGQNNQPQHF.